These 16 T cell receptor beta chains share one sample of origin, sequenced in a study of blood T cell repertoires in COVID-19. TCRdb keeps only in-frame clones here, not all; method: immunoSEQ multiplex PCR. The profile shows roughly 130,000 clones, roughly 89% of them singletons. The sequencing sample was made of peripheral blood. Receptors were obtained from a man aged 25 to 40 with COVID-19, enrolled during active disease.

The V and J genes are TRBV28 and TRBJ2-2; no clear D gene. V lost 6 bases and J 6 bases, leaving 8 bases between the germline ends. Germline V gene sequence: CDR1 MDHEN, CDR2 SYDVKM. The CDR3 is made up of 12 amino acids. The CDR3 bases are TGTGCCAGCAGAGCGTGGTCCGGGGAGCTGTTTTTT. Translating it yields CASRAWSGELFF. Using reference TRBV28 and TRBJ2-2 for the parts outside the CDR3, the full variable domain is DVKVTQSSRYLVKRTGEKVFLECVQDMDHENMFWYRQDPGLGLRLIYFSYDVKMKEKGDIPEGYSVSREKKERFSLILESASTNQTSMYLCASRAWSGELFFGEGSRLTVL.

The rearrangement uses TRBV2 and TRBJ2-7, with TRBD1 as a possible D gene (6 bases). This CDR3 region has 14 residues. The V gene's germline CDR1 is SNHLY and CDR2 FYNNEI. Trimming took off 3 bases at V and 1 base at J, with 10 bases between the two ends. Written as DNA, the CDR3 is TGTGCCAGCAGTGACGACAGGTTTTCCTACGAGCAGTACTTC. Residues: CASSDDRFSYEQYF.

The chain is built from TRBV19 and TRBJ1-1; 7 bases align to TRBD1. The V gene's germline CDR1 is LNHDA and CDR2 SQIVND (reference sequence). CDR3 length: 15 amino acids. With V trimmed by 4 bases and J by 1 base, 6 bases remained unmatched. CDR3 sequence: CASSTPGTENTEAFF. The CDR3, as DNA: TGTGCCAGTAGTACCCCGGGGACAGAGAACACTGAAGCTTTCTTT.

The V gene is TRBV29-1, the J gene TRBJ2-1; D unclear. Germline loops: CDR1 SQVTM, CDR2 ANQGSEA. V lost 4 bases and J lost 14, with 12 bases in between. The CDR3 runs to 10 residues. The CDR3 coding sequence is TGCAGCGTTGTTGTGACCGAGGAGTTCTTC. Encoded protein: CSVVVTEEFF.

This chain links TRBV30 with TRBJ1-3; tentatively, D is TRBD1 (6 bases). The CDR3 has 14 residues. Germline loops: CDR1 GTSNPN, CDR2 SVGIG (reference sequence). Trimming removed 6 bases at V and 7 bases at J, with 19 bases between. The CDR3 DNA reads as TGTGCCTGCTGGAAAGGGGGATCAATGAACACCATATATTTT. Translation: CACWKGGSMNTIYF.

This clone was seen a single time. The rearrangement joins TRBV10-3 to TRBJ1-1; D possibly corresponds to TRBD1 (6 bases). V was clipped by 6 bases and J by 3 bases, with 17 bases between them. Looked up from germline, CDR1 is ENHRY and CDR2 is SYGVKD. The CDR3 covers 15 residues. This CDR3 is CAISVRGVRDTEAFF. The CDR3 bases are TGTGCCATCAGCGTCAGGGGAGTAAGGGACACTGAAGCTTTCTTT.

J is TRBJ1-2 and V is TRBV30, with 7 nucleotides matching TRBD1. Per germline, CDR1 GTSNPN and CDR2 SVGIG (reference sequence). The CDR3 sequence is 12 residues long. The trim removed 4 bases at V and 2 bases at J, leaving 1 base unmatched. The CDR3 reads CAWKGGNYGYTF. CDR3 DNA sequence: TGTGCCTGGAAAGGGGGCAACTATGGCTACACCTTC.

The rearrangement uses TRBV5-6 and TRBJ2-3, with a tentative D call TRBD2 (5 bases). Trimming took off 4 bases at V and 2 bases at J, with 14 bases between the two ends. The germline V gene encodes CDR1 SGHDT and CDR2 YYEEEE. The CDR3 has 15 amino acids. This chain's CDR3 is CASSTSGRTTDTQYF. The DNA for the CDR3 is TGTGCCAGCAGCACAAGCGGCCGGACCACAGATACGCAGTATTTT.

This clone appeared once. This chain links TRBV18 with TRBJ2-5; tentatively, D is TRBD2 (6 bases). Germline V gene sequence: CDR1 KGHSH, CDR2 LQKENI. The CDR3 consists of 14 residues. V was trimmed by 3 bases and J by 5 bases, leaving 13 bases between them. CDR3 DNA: TGTGCCAGCTCACCCGGGTTGGCGGGGGAGACCCAGTACTTC. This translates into CASSPGLAGETQYF.

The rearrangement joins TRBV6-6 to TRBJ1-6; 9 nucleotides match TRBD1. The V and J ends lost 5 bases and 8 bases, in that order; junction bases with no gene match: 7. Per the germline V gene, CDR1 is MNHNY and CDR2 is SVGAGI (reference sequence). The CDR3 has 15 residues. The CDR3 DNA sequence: TGTGCCAGCAGTAAACCGGGACAGGGCGATTCACCCCTCCACTTT. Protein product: CASSKPGQGDSPLHF.

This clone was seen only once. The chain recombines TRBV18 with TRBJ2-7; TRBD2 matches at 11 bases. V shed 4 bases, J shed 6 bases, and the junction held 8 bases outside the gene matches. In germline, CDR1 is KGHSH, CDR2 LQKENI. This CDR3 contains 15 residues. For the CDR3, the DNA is TGTGCCAGCTCACGCTCTAGCGGGAGGTTGTTCGAGCAGTACTTC. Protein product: CASSRSSGRLFEQYF.

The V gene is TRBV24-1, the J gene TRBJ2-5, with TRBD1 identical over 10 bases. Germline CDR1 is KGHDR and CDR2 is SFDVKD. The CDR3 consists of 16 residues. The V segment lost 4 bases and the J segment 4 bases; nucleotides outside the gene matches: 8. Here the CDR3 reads CATSDPTTGGSETQYF. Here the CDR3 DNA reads TGTGCCACCAGTGACCCAACGACAGGGGGCTCAGAGACCCAGTACTTC.

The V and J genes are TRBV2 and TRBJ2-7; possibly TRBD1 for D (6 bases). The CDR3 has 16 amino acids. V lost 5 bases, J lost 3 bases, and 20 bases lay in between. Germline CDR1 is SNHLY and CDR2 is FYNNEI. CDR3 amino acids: CASSRDTLTGVYEQYF. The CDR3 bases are TGTGCCAGCAGTAGGGACACGCTAACCGGGGTCTACGAGCAGTACTTC. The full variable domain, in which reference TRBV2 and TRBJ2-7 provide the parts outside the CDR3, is EPEVTQTPSHQVTQMGQEVILRCVPISNHLYFYWYRQILGQKVEFLVSFYNNEISEKSEIFDDQFSVERPDGSNFTLKIRSTKLEDSAMYFCASSRDTLTGVYEQYFGPGTRLTVT.

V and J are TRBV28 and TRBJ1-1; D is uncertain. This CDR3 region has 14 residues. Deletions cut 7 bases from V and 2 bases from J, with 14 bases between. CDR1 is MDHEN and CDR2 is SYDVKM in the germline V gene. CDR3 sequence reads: CASKLTVTNTEAFF. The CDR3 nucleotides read TGTGCCAGCAAACTGACGGTGACTAACACTGAAGCTTTCTTT.

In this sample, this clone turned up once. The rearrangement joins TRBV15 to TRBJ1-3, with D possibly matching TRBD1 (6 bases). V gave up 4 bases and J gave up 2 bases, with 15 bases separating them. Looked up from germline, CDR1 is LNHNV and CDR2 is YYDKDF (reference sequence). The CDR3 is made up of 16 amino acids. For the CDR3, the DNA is TGTGCCACCAGCACCCGGAATAACAGGGCTGGAAACACCATATATTTT. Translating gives CATSTRNNRAGNTIYF.

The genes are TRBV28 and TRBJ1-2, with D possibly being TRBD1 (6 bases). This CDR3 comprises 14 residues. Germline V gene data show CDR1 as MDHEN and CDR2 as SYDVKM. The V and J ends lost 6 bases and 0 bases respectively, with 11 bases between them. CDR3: CASSPWDTNYGYTF. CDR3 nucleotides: TGTGCCAGCAGCCCATGGGACACTAACTATGGCTACACCTTC.